These 16 T cell receptor beta chains came from one sample sequenced in a study of OX40 agonist ivuxolimab in advanced cancers. Method: immunoSEQ multiplex PCR; TCRdb's copy keeps in-frame clones and lacks some. The table has fewer than 75,000 clones, approximately 86% seen once; the top ten hold over 2.5%. Sequenced here: CD4+ or CD8+ T cells sorted from blood, sampled in a trial of the OX40 agonist ivuxolimab. These receptors all stem from an adult with an advanced solid tumor such as melanoma, head and neck, liver or kidney cancer.

The gene calls are TRBV27 and TRBJ2-1; 9 bases map to TRBD2. This CDR3 region has 16 residues. V lost 5 bases and J lost 7; bases outside the gene matches: 12. CDR1 MNHEY and CDR2 SMNVEV come from the germline V gene (reference sequence). This chain's CDR3 is CASSPFAGGPGNEQFF. CDR3 bases: TGTGCCAGCAGTCCCTTTGCGGGAGGGCCAGGTAATGAGCAGTTCTTC.

This clone was counted a few times. The J gene is TRBJ1-5, the V gene TRBV6-6; D gene unclear. The CDR3 is 13 residues long. Germline values: CDR1 MNHNY, CDR2 SVGAGI (reference sequence). V lost 5 bases to trimming and J lost 0 bases, with 5 bases between them. Here the CDR3 reads CASSVDSNQPQHF. For the CDR3, the DNA is TGTGCCAGCAGTGTCGATAGCAATCAGCCCCAGCATTTT.

This chain links TRBV5-1 with TRBJ2-3; 7 bases are shared with TRBD1. Trimming took 2 bases from V and 2 from J; bases not matched to a gene: 2. CDR1 is SGHRS, CDR2 YFSETQ, per germline. There are 14 residues in the CDR3. DNA of the CDR3: TGCGCCAGCAGCTTTGGACAGGACACAGATACGCAGTATTTT. This translates into CASSFGQDTDTQYF.

V gene TRBV5-1 combines with J gene TRBJ1-2; D is ambiguous. Germline V gene lookup returns CDR1 SGHRS and CDR2 YFSETQ. The CDR3 is 14 amino acids. Trimming stripped 4 bases from V and 2 bases from J, with 12 bases between. The CDR3 DNA sequence: TGCGCCAGCAGCCCCGAAAACTCCAACTATGGCTACACCTTC. Translation: CASSPENSNYGYTF.

The genes are TRBV9 and TRBJ1-2, with TRBD1 identical over 8 bases. This CDR3 spans 15 amino acids. V trimming: 5 bases; J trimming: 7 bases; junction bases outside the gene matches: 13. Germline CDR1 reads SGDLS; CDR2 reads YYNGEE. Written as DNA, the CDR3 is TGTGCCAGCAGTCTCTCCCAAGGACAGGGTCGTGGCTACACCTTC. Its protein is CASSLSQGQGRGYTF.

This clone was found once. The chain couples TRBV11-2 to TRBJ1-3, with D unclear. With 0 bases removed from V and 0 bases from J, the gap between germline ends came to 6 bases. Germline V gene sequence: CDR1 SGHAT, CDR2 FQNNGV. This CDR3 comprises 15 residues. The CDR3 loop reads CASSLDRISGNTIYF. CDR3 DNA: TGTGCCAGCAGCTTAGACCGAATCTCTGGAAACACCATATATTTT.

The chain carries TRBV7-9 and TRBJ1-2, with 7 nucleotides matching TRBD1. V was pared by 1 base and J by 5 bases, with 4 bases of the junction left unmatched. This CDR3 is 14 amino acids long. CDR1 is SEHNR and CDR2 is FQNEAQ in the germline V gene (reference sequence). CDR3 in amino acids: CASSLGGGGYGYTF. The CDR3 DNA is TGTGCCAGCAGCTTAGGAGGGGGCGGGTATGGCTACACCTTC.

V gene TRBV28 combines with J gene TRBJ1-1; weak D call: TRBD1 (5 bases). The germline V and J ends were trimmed by 4 bases and 5 bases, with 17 bases remaining between them. Germline V gene data show CDR1 as MDHEN and CDR2 as SYDVKM. The CDR3 has 15 residues. This chain's CDR3 is CASSSRTPVKTEAFF. The CDR3 coding sequence is TGTGCCAGCAGTTCGAGGACACCAGTAAAAACTGAAGCTTTCTTT. Together with reference TRBV28 and TRBJ1-1, the CDR3 gives the full variable domain: DVKVTQSSRYLVKRTGEKVFLECVQDMDHENMFWYRQDPGLGLRLIYFSYDVKMKEKGDIPEGYSVSREKKERFSLILESASTNQTSMYLCASSSRTPVKTEAFFGQGTRLTVV.

The CDR3 DNA sequence: TGCGCCAGCAGGGAGGACAGTGCCAAATACGAGCAGTACTTC. Encoded protein: CASREDSAKYEQYF. The genes are TRBV23-1 and TRBJ2-7; tentative D call: TRBD1 (6 bases). TRBV23-1 is marked as an open reading frame, function uncertain. The CDR3 loop spans 14 amino acids. V was clipped by 6 bases and J by 4 bases, with 16 bases between them.

The chain has TRBV28 and TRBJ1-5; D is uncertain. Germline V gene lookup returns CDR1 MDHEN and CDR2 SYDVKM. Trimming removed 6 bases from V and 2 bases from J, with 14 bases in between. There are 15 residues in the CDR3. The CDR3 region has the DNA TGTGCCAGCAGCTCGGGGAGTTTTCGCAATCAGCCCCAGCATTTT. It translates to CASSSGSFRNQPQHF.

The chain joins TRBV4-3 to TRBJ1-2, with D uncertain. The germline CDR1 and CDR2 sequences are LGHNA and YSLEER. The V end was cut by 0 bases, the J end by 8 bases, with 7 bases between. This CDR3 is built from 12 residues. DNA for the CDR3: TGCGCCAGCAGCCAAGATACCGGGGGCTACACCTTC. It translates to CASSQDTGGYTF.

V gene TRBV7-9 combines with J gene TRBJ2-5, with 7 bases lining up with TRBD2. The CDR3 totals 15 residues. The V and J ends lost 6 bases and 5 bases, in that order; junction bases with no gene match: 12. Per germline, CDR1 SEHNR and CDR2 FQNEAQ (reference sequence). CDR3 nucleotides: TGTGCCAGCAGAGGGATGGGAGGGAGTCGGGAGACCCAGTACTTC. Protein product: CASRGMGGSRETQYF.

The V gene is TRBV6-5, the J gene TRBJ1-1; maybe TRBD1 (6 bases). The CDR3 sequence is 14 residues long. Germline CDR1 is MNHEY and CDR2 is SVGAGI. Trimming stripped 7 bases from V and 0 bases from J, with 12 bases between. DNA of the CDR3: TGTGCCAGCAACCTGGGACACCTGAACACTGAAGCTTTCTTT. Translating gives CASNLGHLNTEAFF.

The chain uses TRBV18 and TRBJ2-4; D call uncertain. The V and J ends lost 6 bases and 0 bases respectively, with 9 bases between them. There are 14 residues in the CDR3. Germline V lookup: CDR1 KGHSH, CDR2 LQKENI. The CDR3 DNA reads as TGTGCCAGCTCGGAGAGTCTAGCCAAAAACATTCAGTACTTC. Translation: CASSESLAKNIQYF. Variable domain in full (rest from reference TRBV18 and TRBJ2-4): NAGVMQNPRHLVRRRGQEARLRCSPMKGHSHVYWYRQLPEEGLKFMVYLQKENIIDESGMPKERFSAEFPKEGPSILRIQQVVRGDSAAYFCASSESLAKNIQYFGAGTRLSVL.

The V and J genes are TRBV7-8 and TRBJ2-5, with 7 bases matching TRBD2. The CDR3 sequence is 14 residues long. Per the germline V gene, CDR1 is SGHVS and CDR2 is FQNEAQ. J gave up 5 bases and V 5 bases, and 8 bases lay outside the gene matches. The CDR3 sequence: CASSPWGGSETQYF. The CDR3 nucleotides are TGTGCCAGCAGCCCCTGGGGGGGATCGGAGACCCAGTACTTC.

The chain couples TRBV18 to TRBJ1-1; the D gene is possibly TRBD1 (5 bases). This CDR3 is 13 amino acids long. CDR1 is KGHSH, CDR2 LQKENI, per germline. Trimming left V 5 bases short and J 8 bases short, with 15 bases between. The CDR3 bases are TGTGCCAGCTCAACAACTGGGGGACTGGAAGCTTTCTTT. Protein: CASSTTGGLEAFF.